Given below is one T cell receptor (beta chain) in context. Its antigen is currently unknown. CDR3 length equals 11 residues. The germline CDR1 and CDR2 sequences are SGHVS and FNYEAQ. Deletions cut 11 bases from V and 4 bases from J, with 10 bases between. This sample stems from a study of beta chain features in type 1 diabetes. Study conclusions and caveats: Whether TCRB rearrangement is influenced by HLA type was left unresolved in this analysis. The naive, central memory and Treg TCRB repertoires looked more alike in patients than they did in healthy donors. Among patients with Type 1 diabetes, TCRB CDR3s were moderately but significantly shorter in every one of the four CD4+ subsets.

All of the isolated RNA was reverse transcribed, so expressed TCRB transcripts were sequenced. Mean read depth for naive, central memory and regulatory T cell samples was approximately 3.57 million reads. Assay used: immunoSEQ multiplex PCR; TCRdb lists only in-frame clones, some missing. The sample holds roughly 330,000 clones, about 14% seen once. The J gene is TRBJ2-3, the V gene TRBV7-6; a weak D match, TRBD2 (5 bases). The receptor comes from a woman aged 18-29 years with type 1 diabetes. Sequencing input: naive CD4+ T cells from blood. The CDR3 DNA sequence: TGTGCCGGGGAGATGTCAGATACGCAGTATTTT. Its protein product is CAGEMSDTQYF.